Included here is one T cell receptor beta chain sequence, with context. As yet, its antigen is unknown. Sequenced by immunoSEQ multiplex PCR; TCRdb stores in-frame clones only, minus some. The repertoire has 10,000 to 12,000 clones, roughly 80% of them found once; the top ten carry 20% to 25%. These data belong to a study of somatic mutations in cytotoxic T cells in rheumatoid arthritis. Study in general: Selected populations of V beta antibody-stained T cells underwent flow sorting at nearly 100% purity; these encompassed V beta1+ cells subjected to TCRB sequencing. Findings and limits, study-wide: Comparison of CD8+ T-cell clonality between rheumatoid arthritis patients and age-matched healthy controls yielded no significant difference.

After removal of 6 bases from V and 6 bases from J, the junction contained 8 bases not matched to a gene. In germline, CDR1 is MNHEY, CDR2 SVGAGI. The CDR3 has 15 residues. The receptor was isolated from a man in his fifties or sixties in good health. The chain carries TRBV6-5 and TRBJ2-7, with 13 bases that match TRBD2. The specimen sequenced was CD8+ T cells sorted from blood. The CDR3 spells CASRRTSGGSSEQYF. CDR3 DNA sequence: TGTGCCAGCAGGCGGACTAGCGGGGGCTCTAGCGAGCAGTACTTC.